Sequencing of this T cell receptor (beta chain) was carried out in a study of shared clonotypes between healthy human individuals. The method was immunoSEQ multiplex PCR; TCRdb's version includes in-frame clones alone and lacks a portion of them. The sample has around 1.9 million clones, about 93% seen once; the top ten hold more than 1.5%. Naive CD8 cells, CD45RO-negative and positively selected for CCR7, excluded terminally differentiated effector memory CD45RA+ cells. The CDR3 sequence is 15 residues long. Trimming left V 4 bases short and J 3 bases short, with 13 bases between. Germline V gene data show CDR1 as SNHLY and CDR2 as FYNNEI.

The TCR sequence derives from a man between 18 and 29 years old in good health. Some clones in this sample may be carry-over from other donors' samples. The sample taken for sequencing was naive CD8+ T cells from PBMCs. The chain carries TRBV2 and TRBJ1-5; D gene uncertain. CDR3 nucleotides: TGTGCCAGCAGTGCCCCTCCGGGCCACAATCAGCCCCAGCATTTT. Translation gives CASSAPPGHNQPQHF.